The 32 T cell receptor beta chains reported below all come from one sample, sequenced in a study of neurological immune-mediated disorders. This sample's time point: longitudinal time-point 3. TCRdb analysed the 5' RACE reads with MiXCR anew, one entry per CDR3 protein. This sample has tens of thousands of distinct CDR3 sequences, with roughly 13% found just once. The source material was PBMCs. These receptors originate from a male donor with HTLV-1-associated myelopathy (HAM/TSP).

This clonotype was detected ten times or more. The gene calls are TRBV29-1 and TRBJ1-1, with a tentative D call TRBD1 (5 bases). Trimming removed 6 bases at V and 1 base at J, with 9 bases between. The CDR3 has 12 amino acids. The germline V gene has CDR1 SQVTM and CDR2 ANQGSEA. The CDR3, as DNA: TGCAGCGTGACACAGGCGAACACTGAAGCTTTCTTT. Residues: CSVTQANTEAFF.

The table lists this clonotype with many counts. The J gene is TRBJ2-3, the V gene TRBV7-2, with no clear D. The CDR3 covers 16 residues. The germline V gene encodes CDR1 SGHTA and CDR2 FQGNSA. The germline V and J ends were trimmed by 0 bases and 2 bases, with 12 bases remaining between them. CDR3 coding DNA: TGTGCCAGCAGCTTAGCGGAGTCTTACCACACAGATACGCAGTATTTT. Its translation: CASSLAESYHTDTQYF.

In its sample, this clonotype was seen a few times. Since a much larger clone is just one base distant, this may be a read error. CDR3 in amino acids: CASSFPGHGREQYF. Written as DNA, the CDR3 is TGTGCCAGCAGTTTTCCGGGACATGGGCGCGAGCAGTACTTC. V gene TRBV6-6 combines with J gene TRBJ2-7; D might be TRBD1 (6 bases). CDR1 is MNHNY and CDR2 is SVGAGI in the germline V gene (reference sequence). The CDR3 has 14 residues. V was trimmed by 4 bases and J by 6 bases, leaving 16 bases between them.

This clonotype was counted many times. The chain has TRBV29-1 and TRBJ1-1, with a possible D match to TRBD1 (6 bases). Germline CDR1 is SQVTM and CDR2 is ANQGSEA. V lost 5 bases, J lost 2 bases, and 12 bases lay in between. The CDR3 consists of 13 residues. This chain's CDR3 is CSVSVRGNTEAFF. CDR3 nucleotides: TGCAGCGTTTCGGTCAGGGGAAACACTGAAGCTTTCTTT. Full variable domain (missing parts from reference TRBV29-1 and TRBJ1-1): SAVISQKPSRDICQRGTSLTIQCQVDSQVTMMFWYRQQPGQSLTLIATANQGSEATYESGFVIDKFPISRPNLTFSTLTVSNMSPEDSSIYLCSVSVRGNTEAFFGQGTRLTVV.

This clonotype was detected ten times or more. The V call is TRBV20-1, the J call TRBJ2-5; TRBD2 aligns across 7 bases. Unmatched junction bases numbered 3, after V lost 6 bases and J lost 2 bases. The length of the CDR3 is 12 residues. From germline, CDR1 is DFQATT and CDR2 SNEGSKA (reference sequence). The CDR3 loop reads CSAGGQQETQYF. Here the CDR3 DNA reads TGCAGTGCGGGAGGGCAGCAAGAGACCCAGTACTTC.

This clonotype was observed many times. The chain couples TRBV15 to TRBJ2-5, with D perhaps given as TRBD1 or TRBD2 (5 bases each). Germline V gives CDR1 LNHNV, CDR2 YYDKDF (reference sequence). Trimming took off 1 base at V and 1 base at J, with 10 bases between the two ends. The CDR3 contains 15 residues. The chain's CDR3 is CATSRASGLQETQYF. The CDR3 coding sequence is TGTGCCACCAGCAGAGCCTCGGGGCTCCAAGAGACCCAGTACTTC.

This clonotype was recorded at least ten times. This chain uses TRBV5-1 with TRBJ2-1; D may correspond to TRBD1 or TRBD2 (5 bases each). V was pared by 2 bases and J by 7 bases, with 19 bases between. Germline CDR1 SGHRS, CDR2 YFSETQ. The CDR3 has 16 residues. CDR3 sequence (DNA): TGCGCCAGCAGCTTATATGGGGGAGACTCGAGTAATGAGCAGTTCTTC. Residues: CASSLYGGDSSNEQFF. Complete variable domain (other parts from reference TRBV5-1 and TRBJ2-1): KAGVTQTPRYLIKTRGQQVTLSCSPISGHRSVSWYQQTPGQGLQFLFEYFSETQRNKGNFPGRFSGRQFSNSRSEMNVSTLELGDSALYLCASSLYGGDSSNEQFFGPGTRLTVL.

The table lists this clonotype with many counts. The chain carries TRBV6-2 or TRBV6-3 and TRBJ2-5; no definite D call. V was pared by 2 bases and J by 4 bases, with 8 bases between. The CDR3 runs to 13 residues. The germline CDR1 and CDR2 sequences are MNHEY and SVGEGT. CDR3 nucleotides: TGTGCCAGCAGTTACACGCCGTTAGAGACCCAGTACTTC. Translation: CASSYTPLETQYF.

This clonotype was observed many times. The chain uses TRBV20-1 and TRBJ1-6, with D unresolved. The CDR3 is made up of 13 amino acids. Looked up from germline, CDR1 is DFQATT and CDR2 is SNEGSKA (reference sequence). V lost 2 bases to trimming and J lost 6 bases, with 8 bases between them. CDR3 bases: TGCAGTGCTAGAACTGGAGGTAATTCACCCCTCCACTTT. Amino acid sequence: CSARTGGNSPLHF.

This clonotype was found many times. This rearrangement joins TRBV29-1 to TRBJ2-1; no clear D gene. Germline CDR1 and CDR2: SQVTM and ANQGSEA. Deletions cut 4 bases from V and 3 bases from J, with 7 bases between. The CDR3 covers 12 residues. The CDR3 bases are TGCAGCGTTGTGCTGAGCTACAATGAGCAGTTCTTC. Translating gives CSVVLSYNEQFF.

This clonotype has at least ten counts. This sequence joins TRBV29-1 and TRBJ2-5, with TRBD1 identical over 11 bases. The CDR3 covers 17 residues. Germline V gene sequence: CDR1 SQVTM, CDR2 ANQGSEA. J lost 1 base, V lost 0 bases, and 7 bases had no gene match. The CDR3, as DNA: TGCAGCGTTGAAGATCCGGGGACAGGGGGGCTCCAAGAGACCCAGTACTTC. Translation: CSVEDPGTGGLQETQYF.

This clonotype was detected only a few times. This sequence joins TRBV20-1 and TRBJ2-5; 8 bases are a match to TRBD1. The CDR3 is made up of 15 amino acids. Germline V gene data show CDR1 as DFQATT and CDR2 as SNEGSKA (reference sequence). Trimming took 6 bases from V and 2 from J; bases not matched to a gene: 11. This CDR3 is CSAEALDREQETQYF. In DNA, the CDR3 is TGCAGTGCCGAGGCCCTGGACAGGGAACAAGAGACCCAGTACTTC.

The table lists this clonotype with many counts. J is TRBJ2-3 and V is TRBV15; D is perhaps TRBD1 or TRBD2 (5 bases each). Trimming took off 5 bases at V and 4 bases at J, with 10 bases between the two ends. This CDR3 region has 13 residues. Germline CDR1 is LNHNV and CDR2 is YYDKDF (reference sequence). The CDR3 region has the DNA TGTGCCACCAGCTTGGGACCTTCAGATACGCAGTATTTT. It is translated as CATSLGPSDTQYF.

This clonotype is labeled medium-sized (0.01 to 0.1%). CDR3 region: CATSDLTGADTQYF. The CDR3 bases are TGTGCCACCAGTGATCTCACAGGGGCAGATACGCAGTATTTT. The rearrangement links TRBV24-1 to TRBJ2-3, with TRBD1 matching over 7 bases. From germline, CDR1 is KGHDR and CDR2 SFDVKD. The trim removed 3 bases at V and 4 bases at J, leaving 3 bases unmatched. The CDR3 totals 14 residues.

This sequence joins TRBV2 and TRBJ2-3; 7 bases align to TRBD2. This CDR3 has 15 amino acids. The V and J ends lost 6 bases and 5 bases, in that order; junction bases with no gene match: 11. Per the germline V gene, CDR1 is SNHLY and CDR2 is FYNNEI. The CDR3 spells CASRTTSAGRDTQYF. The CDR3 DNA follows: TGTGCCAGCAGAACCACTAGCGCAGGTCGAGATACGCAGTATTTT.

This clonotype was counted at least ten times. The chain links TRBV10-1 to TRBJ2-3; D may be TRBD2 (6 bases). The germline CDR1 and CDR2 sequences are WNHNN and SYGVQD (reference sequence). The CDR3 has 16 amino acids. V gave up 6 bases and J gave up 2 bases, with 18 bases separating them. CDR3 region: CASSGSGTGATDTQYF. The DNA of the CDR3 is TGCGCCAGCAGCGGGAGTGGGACGGGAGCCACAGATACGCAGTATTTT.

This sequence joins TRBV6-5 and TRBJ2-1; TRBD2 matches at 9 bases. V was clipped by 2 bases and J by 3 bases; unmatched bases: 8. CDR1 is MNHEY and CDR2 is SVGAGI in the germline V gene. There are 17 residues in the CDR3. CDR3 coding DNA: TGTGCCAGCAGTTACAGGTCTAGCGGGGCCCTCTACAATGAGCAGTTCTTC. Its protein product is CASSYRSSGALYNEQFF.

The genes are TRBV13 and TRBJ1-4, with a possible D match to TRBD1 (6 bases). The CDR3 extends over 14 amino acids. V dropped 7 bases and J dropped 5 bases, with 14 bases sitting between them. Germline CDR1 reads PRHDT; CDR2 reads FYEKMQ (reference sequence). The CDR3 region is CASTRRTANEKLFF. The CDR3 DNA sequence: TGTGCCAGCACCCGACGGACAGCAAATGAAAAACTGTTTTTT.

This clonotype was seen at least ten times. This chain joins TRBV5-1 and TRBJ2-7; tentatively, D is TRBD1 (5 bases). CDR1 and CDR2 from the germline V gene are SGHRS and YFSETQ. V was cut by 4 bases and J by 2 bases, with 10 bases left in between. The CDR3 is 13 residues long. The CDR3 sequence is CASSPTGAYEQYF. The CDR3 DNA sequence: TGCGCCAGCAGCCCAACAGGAGCCTACGAGCAGTACTTC.

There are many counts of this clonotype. CDR3 in DNA: TGTGCCAGCAGTGACCTAGGCGCACCCACAGATACGCAGTATTTT. This translates into CASSDLGAPTDTQYF. This chain joins TRBV6-2 or TRBV6-3 and TRBJ2-3, with D uncertain. The V gene lost 5 bases and the J gene lost 2 bases, with 14 bases spanning the gap. The length of the CDR3 is 15 residues. Germline CDR1 is MNHEY and CDR2 is SVGEGT.

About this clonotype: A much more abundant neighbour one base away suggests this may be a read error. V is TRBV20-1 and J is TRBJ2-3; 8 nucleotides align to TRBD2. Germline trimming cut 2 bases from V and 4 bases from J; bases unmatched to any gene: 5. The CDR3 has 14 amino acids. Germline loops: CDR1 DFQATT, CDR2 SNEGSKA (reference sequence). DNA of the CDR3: TGCAGTGCTAGACCGGGGGGGAGGTCAGATACGCAGTATTTT. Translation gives CSARPGGRSDTQYF.

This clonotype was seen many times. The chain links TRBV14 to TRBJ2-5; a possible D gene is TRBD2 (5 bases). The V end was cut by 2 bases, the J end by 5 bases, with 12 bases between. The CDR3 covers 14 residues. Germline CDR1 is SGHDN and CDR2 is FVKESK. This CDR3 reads CASSQRGFGETQYF. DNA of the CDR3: TGTGCCAGCAGCCAACGGGGTTTTGGGGAGACCCAGTACTTC.

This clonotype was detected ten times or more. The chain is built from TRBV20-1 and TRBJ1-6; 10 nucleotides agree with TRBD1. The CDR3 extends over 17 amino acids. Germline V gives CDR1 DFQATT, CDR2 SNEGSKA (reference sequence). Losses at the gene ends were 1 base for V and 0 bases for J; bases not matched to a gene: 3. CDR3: CSARGQGASSYNSPLHF. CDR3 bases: TGCAGTGCTAGAGGACAGGGGGCCAGCTCCTATAATTCACCCCTCCACTTT.

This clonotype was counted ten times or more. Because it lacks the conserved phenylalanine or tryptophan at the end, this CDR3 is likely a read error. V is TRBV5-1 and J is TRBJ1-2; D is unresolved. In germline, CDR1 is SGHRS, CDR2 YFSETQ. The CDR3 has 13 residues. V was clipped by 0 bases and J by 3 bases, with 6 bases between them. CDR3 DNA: TGCGCCAGCAGCTTGGGGGGAGACTATGGCTACACCATC. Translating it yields CASSLGGDYGYTI.

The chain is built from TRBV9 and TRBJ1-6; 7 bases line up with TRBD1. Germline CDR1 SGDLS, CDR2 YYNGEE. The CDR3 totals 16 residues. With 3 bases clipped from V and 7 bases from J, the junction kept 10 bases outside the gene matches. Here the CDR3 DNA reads TGTGCCAGCAGCGGGCCTGTAGAGGGGGCGAATTCACCCCTCCACTTT. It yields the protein CASSGPVEGANSPLHF.

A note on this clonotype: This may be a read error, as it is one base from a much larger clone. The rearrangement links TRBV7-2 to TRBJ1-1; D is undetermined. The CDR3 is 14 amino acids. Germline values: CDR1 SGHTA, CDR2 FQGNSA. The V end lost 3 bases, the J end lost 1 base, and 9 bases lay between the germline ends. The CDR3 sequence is CASSLQWTNTEAFF. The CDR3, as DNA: TGTGCCAGCAGCTTGCAGTGGACGAACACTGAAGCTTTCTTT.

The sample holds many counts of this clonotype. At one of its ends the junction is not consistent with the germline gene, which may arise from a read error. In nucleotides, the CDR3 is TGCGCCAGCAGCTGGGACCCGGCCTCCGCGAAGGAGGACTTC. Translating gives CASSWDPASAKEDF. The chain links TRBV5-1 to TRBJ2-5; either TRBD1 or TRBD2 may supply D (5 bases each). The germline V gene has CDR1 SGHRS and CDR2 YFSETQ. There are 14 residues in the CDR3. The full variable domain, rest sourced from reference TRBV5-1 and TRBJ2-5, is KAGVTQTPRYLIKTRGQQVTLSCSPISGHRSVSWYQQTPGQGLQFLFEYFSETQRNKGNFPGRFSGRQFSNSRSEMNVSTLELGDSALYLCASSWDPASAKEDFGPGTRLLVL.

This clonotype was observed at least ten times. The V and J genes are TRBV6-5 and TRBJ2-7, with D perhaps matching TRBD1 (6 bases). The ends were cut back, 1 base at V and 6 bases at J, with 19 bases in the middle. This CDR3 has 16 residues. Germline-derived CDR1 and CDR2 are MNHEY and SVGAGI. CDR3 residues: CASSYFGGRRVSEQYF. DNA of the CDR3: TGTGCCAGCAGTTACTTTGGGGGCAGAAGAGTAAGCGAGCAGTACTTC.

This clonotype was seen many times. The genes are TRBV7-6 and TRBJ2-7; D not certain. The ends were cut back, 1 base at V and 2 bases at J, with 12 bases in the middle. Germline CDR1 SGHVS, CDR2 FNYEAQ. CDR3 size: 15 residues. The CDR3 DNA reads TGTGCCAGCAGCTTAGAGGGAACAGCTCCCTACGAGCAGTACTTC. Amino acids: CASSLEGTAPYEQYF.

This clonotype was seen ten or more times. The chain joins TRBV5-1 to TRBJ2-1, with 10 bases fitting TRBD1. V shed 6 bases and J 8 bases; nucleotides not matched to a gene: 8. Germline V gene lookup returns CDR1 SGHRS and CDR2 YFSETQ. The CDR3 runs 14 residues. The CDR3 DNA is TGCGCCAGCACCTACGGGACAGGGGACGATGAGCAGTTCTTC. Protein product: CASTYGTGDDEQFF.

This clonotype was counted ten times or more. The CDR3 DNA is TGCGCCAGCAGCCCGGGAGGGGGCGCTAGGAACACTGAAGCTTTCTTT. Translation gives CASSPGGGARNTEAFF. This chain connects TRBV5-1 to TRBJ1-1; TRBD1 aligns across 7 bases. Unmatched junction bases numbered 10, after V lost 4 bases and J lost 1 base. The CDR3 contains 16 residues. In germline, CDR1 is SGHRS, CDR2 YFSETQ.

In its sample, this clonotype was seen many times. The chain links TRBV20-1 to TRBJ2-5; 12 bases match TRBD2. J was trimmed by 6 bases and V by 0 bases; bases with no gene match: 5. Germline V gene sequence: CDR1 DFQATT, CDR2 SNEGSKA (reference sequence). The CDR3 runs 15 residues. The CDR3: CSARDDLAGGKTQYF. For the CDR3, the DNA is TGCAGTGCTAGAGACGACCTAGCGGGGGGGAAGACCCAGTACTTC.